These T cell receptor beta chains were read from a single sample in a study of Ad26.COV2.S vaccination and SARS-CoV-2 variants. Data came from immunoSEQ multiplex PCR; TCRdb stores just in-frame clones and leaves some out. The sample lists some 460,000 clones, roughly nine tenths occurring once. This specimen was peripheral blood, taken in a trial of Ad26.COV2.S vaccine versus placebo. The receptors shown here come from a person aged 18 to 65 who received the Ad26.COV2.S COVID-19 vaccine or a placebo. Each CDR3 is given with its conserved first and last residue. The D gene is left open where the match is weak. The size of a clone is reported for some rows only, either as once, few or many, or as a class for expanded clones.

CDR3 DNA: TGTGCCACCAGCAGAAACAGGGGAAACTATGGCTACACCTTC
CDR3 protein: CATSRNRGNYGYTF
clone size: .
V gene: TRBV15
D gene: TRBD1
CDR3 length: 14
J gene: TRBJ1-2

CDR3 DNA: TGTGCCAGCAGCCTGACAGTTCAAGAGACCCAGTACTTC
CDR3 protein: CASSLTVQETQYF
clone size: .
V gene: TRBV7-8
D gene: .
CDR3 length: 13
J gene: TRBJ2-5

CDR3 DNA: TGTGCCAGCAGTTCCCAGGGGTTGGTCCAGCCCCAGCATTTT
CDR3 protein: CASSSQGLVQPQHF
clone size: .
V gene: TRBV6-2/TRBV6-3
D gene: .
CDR3 length: 14
J gene: TRBJ1-5

CDR3 DNA: TGTGCCAGCAACAGGGGGCTCATCGGGGAGCTGTTTTTT
CDR3 protein: CASNRGLIGELFF
clone size: .
V gene: TRBV2
D gene: TRBD1
CDR3 length: 13
J gene: TRBJ2-2

CDR3 DNA: TGTGCCAGCAGCCATTTGGCCGCATCCATCAACTTC
CDR3 protein: CASSHLAASINF
clone size: few
V gene: TRBV3-1/TRBV3-2
D gene: .
CDR3 length: 12
J gene: TRBJ2-5

CDR3 DNA: TGTGCCAGCAGTGAGGACACCTTGAACACTGAAGCTTTCTTT
CDR3 protein: CASSEDTLNTEAFF
clone size: .
V gene: TRBV2
D gene: .
CDR3 length: 14
J gene: TRBJ1-1

CDR3 DNA: TGTGCCAGCAACCGAACACCTAACTATGGCTACACCTTC
CDR3 protein: CASNRTPNYGYTF
clone size: .
V gene: TRBV2
D gene: .
CDR3 length: 13
J gene: TRBJ1-2

CDR3 DNA: TGTGCCAGCAGAATAGGAGGGCTGCCCCAGCATTTT
CDR3 protein: CASRIGGLPQHF
clone size: .
V gene: TRBV12-3/TRBV12-4
D gene: .
CDR3 length: 12
J gene: TRBJ1-5

CDR3 DNA: TGTGCCAGCAGTTACAAGGGAGCCTACGAGCAGTACTTC
CDR3 protein: CASSYKGAYEQYF
clone size: once
V gene: TRBV6-6
D gene: .
CDR3 length: 13
J gene: TRBJ2-7

CDR3 DNA: TGTGCCAGCAGCCAAGGGAGTGGGACAGGGGAACAGCCCCAGCATTTT
CDR3 protein: CASSQGSGTGEQPQHF
clone size: .
V gene: TRBV4-2
D gene: TRBD1
CDR3 length: 16
J gene: TRBJ1-5

CDR3 DNA: TGCAGTGCTACCCCCGCTTACGAGCAGTACTTC
CDR3 protein: CSATPAYEQYF
clone size: .
V gene: TRBV20-1
D gene: .
CDR3 length: 11
J gene: TRBJ2-7

CDR3 DNA: TGTGCCTGGGTCCCCTTCGGGGATACCAAAAACATTCAGTACTTC
CDR3 protein: CAWVPFGDTKNIQYF
clone size: .
V gene: TRBV30
D gene: .
CDR3 length: 15
J gene: TRBJ2-4

CDR3 DNA: TGTGCCAGCAGCGCCCCGGGTCGGAGCTCTGGAAACACCATATATTTT
CDR3 protein: CASSAPGRSSGNTIYF
clone size: .
V gene: TRBV6-2/TRBV6-3
D gene: .
CDR3 length: 16
J gene: TRBJ1-3

CDR3 DNA: TGTGCCAGCAGTGAAGCGCCCTGGGAGCAGTACTTC
CDR3 protein: CASSEAPWEQYF
clone size: .
V gene: TRBV6-1
D gene: .
CDR3 length: 12
J gene: TRBJ2-7

CDR3 DNA: TGTGCCAGCACGCTAAAGGGGACCCACGGATACGAGCAGTACTTC
CDR3 protein: CASTLKGTHGYEQYF
clone size: .
V gene: TRBV11-2
D gene: .
CDR3 length: 15
J gene: TRBJ2-7